One and the same sample provided the 21 T cell receptor beta chains below, sequenced in a study of blood T cell repertoires in COVID-19. Measured with immunoSEQ multiplex PCR; TCRdb has only the in-frame clones, and not every one. Among around 290,000 clones listed, around 86% were seen once. The material sequenced was PBMCs or T cells enriched from blood (not recorded which). The source is a woman aged 18-29 years who had recovered from COVID-19.

This chain connects TRBV18 to TRBJ2-7; a weak D match, TRBD1 (6 bases). Trimming removed 2 bases at V and 3 bases at J, with 14 bases between. Germline CDR1 and CDR2: KGHSH and LQKENI. This CDR3 has 15 residues. The DNA of the CDR3 is TGTGCCAGCTCACCATCCACAGGGTGGGGCTACGAGCAGTACTTC. Its protein product is CASSPSTGWGYEQYF.

This clone has only one observation. This chain links TRBV7-9 with TRBJ2-5; D is possibly TRBD1 (6 bases). Trimming cost V 5 bases and J 0 bases, with 16 bases left between them. The CDR3 has 16 residues. Germline CDR1 and CDR2: SEHNR and FQNEAQ (reference sequence). The CDR3 reads CASSPHREGDQETQYF. CDR3 nucleotide sequence: TGTGCCAGCAGCCCGCACAGGGAAGGGGACCAAGAGACCCAGTACTTC.

This clone was detected only once. The V and J genes are TRBV30 and TRBJ2-5; TRBD2 aligns across 7 bases. The germline CDR1 and CDR2 sequences are GTSNPN and SVGIG (reference sequence). Unmatched junction bases numbered 5, after V lost 1 base and J lost 3 bases. The CDR3 extends over 14 amino acids. CDR3 residues: CAWSGPGGEETQYF. The CDR3 DNA follows: TGTGCCTGGAGTGGGCCGGGGGGAGAAGAGACCCAGTACTTC. The full variable domain, completed using reference TRBV30 and TRBJ2-5, is SQTIHQWPATLVQPVGSPLSLECTVEGTSNPNLYWYRQAAGRGLQLLFYSVGIGQISSEVPQNLSASRPQDRQFILSSKKLLLSDSGFYLCAWSGPGGEETQYFGPGTRLLVL.

The count of this clone is one. This chain connects TRBV4-1 to TRBJ2-5; TRBD1 matches 10 bases. This CDR3 is built from 17 residues. Germline V gene lookup returns CDR1 MGHRA and CDR2 YSYEKL. J was trimmed by 9 bases and V by 1 base; bases with no gene match: 14. The CDR3 sequence: CASSQGPLGQGRTAQYF. CDR3 nucleotides: TGCGCCAGCAGCCAAGGGCCTTTGGGACAGGGGCGAACGGCCCAGTACTTC.

V and J are TRBV11-3 and TRBJ2-4; D is unresolved. V lost 3 bases to trimming and J lost 6 bases, with 12 bases between them. CDR1 SGHNT and CDR2 YENEEA come from the germline V gene. The CDR3 extends over 14 amino acids. CDR3 nucleotides: TGTGCCAGCAGCTTGGGCCCACACCCAAACATTCAGTACTTC. Its translation is CASSLGPHPNIQYF.

In DNA, the CDR3 is TGCGCCAGCTCCCCCTCGGGACTAGCATACGAGCAGTACTTC. This sequence encodes CASSPSGLAYEQYF. This sequence joins TRBV5-1 and TRBJ2-7, with 9 bases fitting TRBD2. CDR3 length: 14 residues. Trimming took 7 bases from V and 4 from J; bases not matched to a gene: 9. Germline CDR1 reads SGHRS; CDR2 reads YFSETQ.

The chain combines TRBV10-1 with TRBJ2-3, with 12 bases lining up with TRBD2. This CDR3 region has 14 residues. V shed 5 bases and J 6 bases; nucleotides not matched to a gene: 3. Germline V gene data show CDR1 as WNHNN and CDR2 as SYGVQD (reference sequence). CDR3 in DNA: TGCGCCAGCAGTTCTAGCGGGAGGGCTGATACGCAGTATTTT. Its protein product is CASSSSGRADTQYF.

V is TRBV27 and J is TRBJ1-2; D might be TRBD1 (5 bases). The CDR3 has 15 residues. V dropped 0 bases and J dropped 4 bases, with 12 bases sitting between them. Germline lookup yields CDR1 MNHEY and CDR2 SMNVEV (reference sequence). The CDR3 coding sequence is TGTGCCAGCAGTTTATCGGGGGGTAAAGGCTATGGCTACACCTTC. This encodes CASSLSGGKGYGYTF.

V is TRBV18 and J is TRBJ1-4; D is unclear. This CDR3 has 15 amino acids. Germline V CDR1 and CDR2: KGHSH, LQKENI. Trimming took 3 bases from V and 3 from J, leaving 11 bases between them. The DNA of the CDR3 is TGTGCCAGCTCACCCGCGAGCCAGGCTAATGAAAAACTGTTTTTT. Translating it yields CASSPASQANEKLFF.

V and J are TRBV6-5 and TRBJ2-1, with TRBD2 matching over 7 bases. Losses at the gene ends were 2 bases for V and 1 base for J; bases not matched to a gene: 5. The CDR3 has 16 amino acids. CDR1 and CDR2 (germline): MNHEY, SVGAGI. The CDR3 loop is CASSYLGGSSYNEQFF. CDR3 DNA: TGTGCCAGCAGTTACCTTGGCGGGAGTTCCTACAATGAGCAGTTCTTC.

The rearrangement uses TRBV5-6 and TRBJ2-7, with TRBD2 as a possible D gene (5 bases). This CDR3 region has 16 residues. V was clipped by 0 bases and J by 3 bases, with 16 bases between them. CDR1 and CDR2 (germline): SGHDT, YYEEEE. The CDR3 spells CASSLARGKRDYEQYF. DNA for the CDR3: TGTGCCAGCAGCTTGGCAAGAGGGAAAAGGGACTACGAGCAGTACTTC.

The chain joins TRBV9 to TRBJ1-6; 8 positions match TRBD1. Germline values: CDR1 SGDLS, CDR2 YYNGEE. This CDR3 is 15 amino acids long. Trimming cost V 3 bases and J 7 bases; bases outside gene matches: 6. The CDR3: CASSGQTGVNSPLHF. DNA for the CDR3: TGTGCCAGCAGCGGACAGACAGGGGTCAATTCACCCCTCCACTTT. Full variable domain (missing parts from reference TRBV9 and TRBJ1-6): DSGVTQTPKHLITATGQRVTLRCSPRSGDLSVYWYQQSLDQGLQFLIQYYNGEERAKGNILERFSAQQFPDLHSELNLSSLELGDSALYFCASSGQTGVNSPLHFGNGTRLTVT.

The V call is TRBV28, the J call TRBJ1-2; D uncertain. The germline V gene encodes CDR1 MDHEN and CDR2 SYDVKM. The CDR3 length is 16 residues. Trimming removed 6 bases from V and 4 bases from J, with 21 bases in between. CDR3 residues: CASSTQTYGIFYGYTF. DNA of the CDR3: TGTGCCAGCAGCACCCAGACTTACGGAATATTCTATGGCTACACCTTC.

This chain links TRBV30 with TRBJ2-3, with TRBD2 matching 12 bases. J was trimmed by 3 bases and V by 8 bases; bases with no gene match: 6. The CDR3 has 14 residues. From germline, CDR1 is GTSNPN and CDR2 SVGIG (reference sequence). The CDR3 bases are TGTGCCCGTGGGACTAGCGGGCTTACAGATACGCAGTATTTT. This codes for CARGTSGLTDTQYF.

This sequence joins TRBV11-3 and TRBJ2-7; D might be TRBD2 (7 bases). This CDR3 region has 13 residues. CDR1 is SGHNT and CDR2 is YENEEA in the germline V gene. Trimming pared 7 bases from V and 4 bases from J, leaving 14 bases between. Here the CDR3 reads CASTWGGGYEQYF. Here the CDR3 DNA reads TGTGCCAGCACCTGGGGAGGGGGTTACGAGCAGTACTTC.

The CDR3, as DNA: TGTGCCAGCAGCTTGGGGCCGTCACAGCCCCAGCATTTT. Protein sequence: CASSLGPSQPQHF. The chain couples TRBV7-9 to TRBJ1-5; maybe TRBD1 (5 bases). V lost 3 bases and J 7 bases, leaving 10 bases between the germline ends. The CDR3 runs to 13 residues. The V gene's germline CDR1 is SEHNR and CDR2 FQNEAQ (reference sequence).

V and J are TRBV5-3 and TRBJ2-7, with TRBD1 matching over 9 bases. TRBV5-3 is an ORF, and what it does is uncertain. The CDR3 has 15 amino acids. The V and J ends lost 4 bases and 3 bases, in that order; junction bases with no gene match: 8. DNA of the CDR3: TGTGCCAGAAGCCGTAGGCCGGGACAGGGCTACGAGCAGTACTTC. Translated: CARSRRPGQGYEQYF.

This chain links TRBV19 with TRBJ1-2, with TRBD1 as a possible D gene (5 bases). Germline CDR1 is LNHDA and CDR2 is SQIVND (reference sequence). The CDR3 contains 14 residues. Between the trimmed V and J ends, which lost 7 bases and 0 bases, there was a span of 12 bases. CDR3 loop: CASKRDLTNYGYTF. The CDR3 region has the DNA TGTGCCAGTAAAAGGGACTTGACTAACTATGGCTACACCTTC.

The V and J genes are TRBV12-3 or TRBV12-4 and TRBJ2-1; D perhaps matches TRBD1 (5 bases). V was trimmed by 3 bases and J by 8 bases, leaving 11 bases between them. There are 13 residues in the CDR3. The CDR3 sequence: CASSFQGFHEQFF. In nucleotides, the CDR3 is TGTGCCAGCAGTTTTCAGGGATTCCATGAGCAGTTCTTC.

The J gene is TRBJ2-2, the V gene TRBV23-1, with TRBD2 identical over 8 bases. TRBV23-1 is noted as an ORF with a role that remains uncertain. V lost 1 base, J lost 5 bases, and 12 bases stayed unmatched. CDR3 length equals 18 residues. CDR3 sequence reads: CASSQFRVAGGRTGELFF. CDR3 nucleotides: TGCGCCAGCAGTCAATTTAGGGTTGCGGGGGGCCGGACCGGGGAGCTGTTTTTT.

The V and J genes are TRBV7-2 and TRBJ2-7, with D maybe TRBD1 (6 bases). Trimming removed 0 bases from V and 4 bases from J, with 13 bases in between. Germline V gives CDR1 SGHTA, CDR2 FQGNSA. This CDR3 has 15 residues. CDR3 nucleotide sequence: TGTGCCAGCAGCTTAGCGACAGGACCCAATTACGAGCAGTACTTC. The encoded protein is CASSLATGPNYEQYF.